This T cell receptor (beta chain) was documented in a study of control samples from healthy donors and cancer patients. The CDR3 sequence is 14 residues long. The germline gives CDR1 SGHTA, CDR2 FQGNSA. Losses at the gene ends were 3 bases for V and 4 bases for J; bases not matched to a gene: 4. This clone was observed once. The protocol was immunoSEQ multiplex PCR, while the TCRdb copy is restricted to in-frame clones and leaves out a portion. The sample lists over 150,000 clones, about 94% occurring once. The genes are TRBV7-2 and TRBJ2-5; TRBD1 matches at 8 bases. This receptor was taken from a man in his fifties or sixties with colorectal cancer. The sequenced material came from PBMCs. The CDR3 protein is CASSFQGARETQYF. CDR3 bases: TGTGCCAGCAGCTTCCAGGGGGCAAGAGAGACCCAGTACTTC.